This T cell receptor beta chain originates from a study of beta chain features in type 1 diabetes. Looking at the study overall: Age, gender and cell yields were alike across patients and healthy donors.

Reverse transcription of all isolated RNA meant that expressed TCRB transcripts were sequenced. Here immunoSEQ multiplex PCR was the method, and the copy in TCRdb shows in-frame clones only, minus some. The sample lists 200,000 to 300,000 clones; about a fifth were seen once. One heparinised draw, averaging roughly 110 mL, was taken per donor. Study conclusions and caveats: Equally in patients and controls, PCR might preferentially amplify shorter templates. In every one of the four CD4+ subsets, TCRB CDR3s were moderately but significantly shorter in Type 1 diabetes patients. A pattern of fewer insertions and more deletions at VDJ junctions was seen in type 1 diabetes patients.

For this clone: The antigen is not known.

This clonotype originated in a woman in her thirties or forties with type 1 diabetes. The specimen was naive CD4+ T cells from blood.

CDR3 in amino acids: CASSLGREYDEQYF. CDR3 coding DNA: TGTGCCAGCAGCCTCGGCCGGGAGTATGACGAGCAGTACTTC. The chain uses TRBV7-9 and TRBJ2-7; possible D gene TRBD2, 6 bases. CDR1 is SEHNR and CDR2 is FQNEAQ in the germline V gene (reference sequence). This CDR3 region has 14 residues. The V gene lost 5 bases and the J gene lost 5 bases, with 16 bases spanning the gap.